This TCR beta chain was recorded in a study of blood T cell repertoires in COVID-19. Overall study context: T cells, B-cell-depleted T cells, or PBMCs supplied cDNA or gDNA.

Trimming stripped 1 base from V and 5 bases from J, with 18 bases between. The CDR3 extends over 17 amino acids. The germline gives CDR1 LGHDT, CDR2 YNNKEL (reference sequence). Original methodology: Reference gene primer amplification in the assay estimated nucleated cell counts. Libraries were prepared by immunoSEQ multiplex PCR; TCRdb keeps only in-frame clonotypes and omits some of them. From that table come the V and J calls and clone size; the DNA was used to work out D and trimming. The sample carries over 40,000 clones, approximately 86% recorded once. This receptor was taken from an elderly man with active COVID-19. The chain couples TRBV3-1 (or the pseudogene TRBV3-2) to TRBJ2-1, with D perhaps matching TRBD2 (5 bases). Input material: peripheral blood. CDR3 protein: CASSQVRRAQQHNEQFF. The CDR3 nucleotides read TGTGCCAGCAGCCAAGTCAGGCGGGCCCAACAACACAATGAGCAGTTCTTC.